A selection of T cell receptor beta chains follows, all from one sample in a study of blood T cells in healthy people across ages. MiXCR, run by TCRdb on the 5' RACE reads, gives a single entry per CDR3 protein. This table has about 1.5 million distinct CDR3 sequences, around 40% appearing once. Specimen: blood. The receptor source for this set is a woman between 18 and 29 years old in good health. Both conserved end residues are part of each CDR3. Fields, in order: D gene, clone size, J gene, V gene, CDR3 DNA, CDR3 protein. D genes are given only for firm matches. Clone size is shown for a subset of rows, as once, few, many or a class of expanded clone.

d_call: NA
clone_size: NA
j_call: TRBJ2-7
v_call: TRBV4-3
cdr3_nt: TGCGCCAGCAGCCAAGATCACGCAAGCTCCTACGAGCAGTACTTC
cdr3_aa: CASSQDHASSYEQYF

d_call: NA
clone_size: NA
j_call: TRBJ1-2
v_call: TRBV29-1
cdr3_nt: TGCAGTGGGGTGGGGGGCTTGGTCTATGGCTACACCTTC
cdr3_aa: CSGVGGLVYGYTF

d_call: TRBD2
clone_size: few
j_call: TRBJ2-5
v_call: TRBV12-3/TRBV12-4
cdr3_nt: TGTGCCAGCAGTTTGCGGAGCGGGGCTGAGACCCAGTACTTC
cdr3_aa: CASSLRSGAETQYF

d_call: NA
clone_size: NA
j_call: TRBJ2-2
v_call: TRBV12-3/TRBV12-4
cdr3_nt: TGTGCCAGCAGGCCCTACTCAGGGGTCAGGGTCACCGGGGAGCTGTTTTTT
cdr3_aa: CASRPYSGVRVTGELFF

d_call: NA
clone_size: NA
j_call: TRBJ1-4
v_call: TRBV20-1
cdr3_nt: TGCAGTGCCCCCGGGGGGGCAACTAATGAAAAACTGTTTTTT
cdr3_aa: CSAPGGATNEKLFF

d_call: TRBD2
clone_size: NA
j_call: TRBJ2-1
v_call: TRBV20-1
cdr3_nt: TGCAGTGCTGGGTCTAGCGGGAGGGCCTACAATGAGCAGTTCTTC
cdr3_aa: CSAGSSGRAYNEQFF

d_call: NA
clone_size: NA
j_call: TRBJ2-3
v_call: TRBV7-2
cdr3_nt: TGTGCCAGCAGCCCCCAAAGGGTCCAAACAGATACGCAGTATTTT
cdr3_aa: CASSPQRVQTDTQYF

d_call: TRBD1
clone_size: NA
j_call: TRBJ1-1
v_call: TRBV11-2
cdr3_nt: TGTGCCAGCAGCATTACGACAGGGGTGGGCACTGAAGCTTTCTTT
cdr3_aa: CASSITTGVGTEAFF

d_call: NA
clone_size: NA
j_call: TRBJ2-4
v_call: TRBV2
cdr3_nt: TGTGCCAGCAGTCCGGAGGGGACCAAAAACATTCAGTACTTC
cdr3_aa: CASSPEGTKNIQYF

d_call: NA
clone_size: NA
j_call: TRBJ1-2
v_call: TRBV10-3
cdr3_nt: TGTGCCATCAGTGAGCTGGAAACCCAGGATCGTGGCTACACCTTC
cdr3_aa: CAISELETQDRGYTF

d_call: NA
clone_size: NA
j_call: TRBJ2-5
v_call: TRBV25-1
cdr3_nt: TGTGCCAGCTGGGCCGGGACCCAGTACTTC
cdr3_aa: CASWAGTQYF

d_call: NA
clone_size: NA
j_call: TRBJ1-5
v_call: TRBV6-1
cdr3_nt: TGTGCCAGCAGGTTGCTAGGGAGCCTAAATCAGCCCCAGCATTTT
cdr3_aa: CASRLLGSLNQPQHF

d_call: TRBD1
clone_size: few
j_call: TRBJ1-2
v_call: TRBV20-1
cdr3_nt: TGCAGTGCTAGCCGCGCAGGGGGGAACTATGGCTACACCTTC
cdr3_aa: CSASRAGGNYGYTF

d_call: TRBD2
clone_size: few
j_call: TRBJ2-4
v_call: TRBV28
cdr3_nt: TGTGCCAGCACCCCCGGGGGGATACTAGCCAAAAACATTCAGTACTTC
cdr3_aa: CASTPGGILAKNIQYF

d_call: NA
clone_size: NA
j_call: TRBJ2-1
v_call: TRBV10-3
cdr3_nt: TGTGCCATCGGCGATGAGCAGTTCTTC
cdr3_aa: CAIGDEQFF

d_call: TRBD1
clone_size: few
j_call: TRBJ2-3
v_call: TRBV12-3/TRBV12-4
cdr3_nt: TGTGCCAGCAGGGACAGGGGTAGTCGGATGGATACGCAGTATTTT
cdr3_aa: CASRDRGSRMDTQYF

d_call: NA
clone_size: NA
j_call: TRBJ2-7
v_call: TRBV28
cdr3_nt: TGTGCCAGCAGTTCCATAGGTTCATATGGACATCCGTCCTACGAGCAGTACTTC
cdr3_aa: CASSSIGSYGHPSYEQYF

d_call: NA
clone_size: NA
j_call: TRBJ1-4
v_call: TRBV5-1
cdr3_nt: TGCGCCAGCAGCTTGGACTGGGGAACTAATGAAAAACTGTTTTTT
cdr3_aa: CASSLDWGTNEKLFF

d_call: NA
clone_size: NA
j_call: TRBJ2-3
v_call: TRBV5-1
cdr3_nt: TGCGCCAGCAGTGGCAGTTACACAGATACGCGGTATTTT
cdr3_aa: CASSGSYTDTRYF

d_call: NA
clone_size: few
j_call: TRBJ2-7
v_call: TRBV20-1
cdr3_nt: TGCAGTGCTAGCTTGCAGTTCGAGCAGTACTTC
cdr3_aa: CSASLQFEQYF

d_call: NA
clone_size: NA
j_call: TRBJ2-5
v_call: TRBV7-2
cdr3_nt: TGTGCCAGCAGCTTAACCCCGACAGGCCCCCAAGAGACCCAGTACTTC
cdr3_aa: CASSLTPTGPQETQYF

d_call: TRBD2
clone_size: NA
j_call: TRBJ2-1
v_call: TRBV12-3/TRBV12-4
cdr3_nt: TGTGCCAGCAGTGCGGGACTAGTCCAAGAGACCCAGTTCTTC
cdr3_aa: CASSAGLVQETQFF

d_call: NA
clone_size: NA
j_call: TRBJ2-1
v_call: TRBV7-9
cdr3_nt: TGTGCCAGCAGCCAGGACTTGATCTACAATGAGCAGTTCTTC
cdr3_aa: CASSQDLIYNEQFF

d_call: TRBD2
clone_size: NA
j_call: TRBJ2-5
v_call: TRBV6-2/TRBV6-3
cdr3_nt: TGTGCCAGCAGTTGGCAGCGGGGGTACCAAGAGACCCAGTACTTC
cdr3_aa: CASSWQRGYQETQYF

d_call: NA
clone_size: NA
j_call: TRBJ1-1
v_call: TRBV4-3
cdr3_nt: TGCGCCAGCAGCCAAGATCCGGGACCTCATTCGGACACTGAAGCTTTCTTT
cdr3_aa: CASSQDPGPHSDTEAFF

d_call: TRBD2
clone_size: NA
j_call: TRBJ2-4
v_call: TRBV5-1
cdr3_nt: TGCGCCAGCAGCTTCTCTCCCGCGGGGGCGGGAGGGGTGGACATTCAGTACTTC
cdr3_aa: CASSFSPAGAGGVDIQYF

d_call: TRBD1
clone_size: NA
j_call: TRBJ1-1
v_call: TRBV20-1
cdr3_nt: TGCAGTGCTAGAGGAATTACAGGGGTGACTGAAGCTTTCTTT
cdr3_aa: CSARGITGVTEAFF

d_call: NA
clone_size: few
j_call: TRBJ1-5
v_call: TRBV4-1
cdr3_nt: TGCGCCAGCAGCCAAGCATTGGGGGGTTGGGAGCCCCAGCATTTT
cdr3_aa: CASSQALGGWEPQHF

d_call: NA
clone_size: NA
j_call: TRBJ2-1
v_call: TRBV29-1
cdr3_nt: TGCAGCGTGACTCGGGGGAATGAGCAGTTCTTC
cdr3_aa: CSVTRGNEQFF

d_call: NA
clone_size: NA
j_call: TRBJ2-3
v_call: TRBV20-1
cdr3_nt: TGCAGTGCTAGATCCGGAACGGGCCGGGATACGCAGTATTTT
cdr3_aa: CSARSGTGRDTQYF

d_call: TRBD2
clone_size: NA
j_call: TRBJ2-1
v_call: TRBV9
cdr3_nt: TGTGCCAGCAGCGTCACTAGCGGGCTAGACTATGAGCAGTTCTTC
cdr3_aa: CASSVTSGLDYEQFF

d_call: NA
clone_size: NA
j_call: TRBJ2-1
v_call: TRBV20-1
cdr3_nt: TGCAGTGCTAGCGGTCTAGAAAAAAGCTCCTACAATGAGCAGTTCTTC
cdr3_aa: CSASGLEKSSYNEQFF

d_call: NA
clone_size: NA
j_call: TRBJ1-6
v_call: TRBV12-3/TRBV12-4
cdr3_nt: TGTGCCAGCAGTTTGAAGGGAAATCGCAGACGTTCACCCCTCCACTTT
cdr3_aa: CASSLKGNRRRSPLHF

d_call: NA
clone_size: NA
j_call: TRBJ1-2
v_call: TRBV19
cdr3_nt: TGTGCCAGTATAGACGGACAGATGCCTGGCTACACCTTC
cdr3_aa: CASIDGQMPGYTF

d_call: TRBD1
clone_size: NA
j_call: TRBJ1-5
v_call: TRBV30
cdr3_nt: TGTGCCTGGAGTACACAGGGGGGGAGAAGTCAGCCCCAGCATTTT
cdr3_aa: CAWSTQGGRSQPQHF

d_call: NA
clone_size: NA
j_call: TRBJ1-4
v_call: TRBV7-2
cdr3_nt: TGTGCCAGCAAGCCGGGTCCGGGAAAAGGGGACGAAAAACTGTTTTTT
cdr3_aa: CASKPGPGKGDEKLFF

d_call: NA
clone_size: few
j_call: TRBJ2-7
v_call: TRBV6-2/TRBV6-3
cdr3_nt: TGTGCCAGCAGTTACTGGACATACTCCTACGAGCAGTACTTC
cdr3_aa: CASSYWTYSYEQYF

d_call: TRBD2
clone_size: many
j_call: TRBJ2-7
v_call: TRBV4-2
cdr3_nt: TGTGCCAGCAGCCAGGTGACTAGCGGGGCATCCTACGAGCAGTACTTC
cdr3_aa: CASSQVTSGASYEQYF

d_call: NA
clone_size: NA
j_call: TRBJ1-1
v_call: TRBV29-1
cdr3_nt: TGCAGCGTGGGGCAGGGTCCGAACACTGAAGCTTTCTTT
cdr3_aa: CSVGQGPNTEAFF

d_call: TRBD2
clone_size: NA
j_call: TRBJ2-3
v_call: TRBV5-1
cdr3_nt: TGCGCCAGCAGCTTGGGCCGGGGGGGATCAGATACGCAGTATTTT
cdr3_aa: CASSLGRGGSDTQYF

d_call: NA
clone_size: NA
j_call: TRBJ2-5
v_call: TRBV29-1
cdr3_nt: TGCAGCGTGACGGGGGACCCTGAGACCCAGTACTTC
cdr3_aa: CSVTGDPETQYF

d_call: TRBD2
clone_size: many
j_call: TRBJ2-3
v_call: TRBV6-4
cdr3_nt: TGTGCCAGCAGTGACACTAGCGGGGGGGCCACAGATACGCAGTATTTT
cdr3_aa: CASSDTSGGATDTQYF

d_call: TRBD2
clone_size: few
j_call: TRBJ2-1
v_call: TRBV4-1
cdr3_nt: TGCGCCAGCAGCCAAGATCGGGCGGGAGTGCCCTACAATGAGCAGTTCTTC
cdr3_aa: CASSQDRAGVPYNEQFF

d_call: TRBD1
clone_size: NA
j_call: TRBJ2-5
v_call: TRBV28
cdr3_nt: TGTGCCAGCAGTCGGAGACAGGGGGCCGCGTGGCAGTACTTC
cdr3_aa: CASSRRQGAAWQYF

d_call: TRBD1
clone_size: NA
j_call: TRBJ1-3
v_call: TRBV3-1
cdr3_nt: TGTGCCAGCAGCCTGAGGACAGGACCTGGAAACACCATATATTTT
cdr3_aa: CASSLRTGPGNTIYF

d_call: NA
clone_size: NA
j_call: TRBJ1-5
v_call: TRBV7-2
cdr3_nt: TGTGCCAGCAGCTCATCCGGACAGCCCAATCAGCCCCAGCATTTT
cdr3_aa: CASSSSGQPNQPQHF

d_call: TRBD2
clone_size: few
j_call: TRBJ2-3
v_call: TRBV20-1
cdr3_nt: TGCAGTGCGAGGAAACTAGCGGGGAGCACAGATACGCAGTATTTT
cdr3_aa: CSARKLAGSTDTQYF

d_call: TRBD2
clone_size: NA
j_call: TRBJ2-1
v_call: TRBV24-1
cdr3_nt: TGTGCCACCAGTGCCGTGGGACTAGCAGGATCCTACAATGAGCAGTTCTTC
cdr3_aa: CATSAVGLAGSYNEQFF

d_call: NA
clone_size: NA
j_call: TRBJ2-3
v_call: TRBV25-1
cdr3_nt: TGTGCCAGCGGTGAACAGGATTATTACACAGATACGCAGTATTTT
cdr3_aa: CASGEQDYYTDTQYF

d_call: TRBD2
clone_size: NA
j_call: TRBJ2-7
v_call: TRBV4-3
cdr3_nt: TGCGCCAGCAGCCAAACAGCGGGAGCGGGCGAGCAGTACTTC
cdr3_aa: CASSQTAGAGEQYF

d_call: TRBD2
clone_size: few
j_call: TRBJ2-2
v_call: TRBV29-1
cdr3_nt: TGCAGCGTGGGACTAGCGGAGGGCGGGGAGCTGTTTTTT
cdr3_aa: CSVGLAEGGELFF

d_call: NA
clone_size: NA
j_call: TRBJ2-3
v_call: TRBV28
cdr3_nt: TGTGCCAGCAGTTTATGGGGACTCCAAAGCACAGATACGCAGTATTTT
cdr3_aa: CASSLWGLQSTDTQYF

d_call: NA
clone_size: once
j_call: TRBJ1-5
v_call: TRBV6-2/TRBV6-3
cdr3_nt: TGTGCCAGCAGCCCGCGAGAGCAGCCCCAGCATTTT
cdr3_aa: CASSPREQPQHF

d_call: NA
clone_size: NA
j_call: TRBJ2-1
v_call: TRBV6-5
cdr3_nt: TGTGCCAGCAGCCGCCGGGAGATGGGGTACAATGAGCAGTTCTTC
cdr3_aa: CASSRREMGYNEQFF

d_call: TRBD2
clone_size: NA
j_call: TRBJ2-1
v_call: TRBV28
cdr3_nt: TGTGCCGGCACCTCCCGGACTAGCGTGTATTCTGGGATTGAGCAGTTCTTC
cdr3_aa: CAGTSRTSVYSGIEQFF

d_call: TRBD2
clone_size: NA
j_call: TRBJ2-1
v_call: TRBV2
cdr3_nt: TGTGCCAGCACCCGGGGGGTGTCCTACAATGAGCAGTTCTTC
cdr3_aa: CASTRGVSYNEQFF

d_call: TRBD2
clone_size: NA
j_call: TRBJ2-1
v_call: TRBV5-1
cdr3_nt: TGCGCCAGCAGCCCCCGCGTGGGACTAGCGGTCTACAATGAGCAGTTCTTC
cdr3_aa: CASSPRVGLAVYNEQFF